The present T cell receptor (beta chain) was sequenced within a study of blood T cell repertoires in COVID-19. Study as a whole: Samples of COVID-19 (acute and convalescent) were obtained from the United States, Italy and Spain. Sources were T cells, B-cell-depleted T cells, or PBMCs; the material itself was cDNA or gDNA.

The CDR3 totals 15 residues. V shed 3 bases and J 3 bases; nucleotides not matched to a gene: 1. Per the germline V gene, CDR1 is SNHLY and CDR2 is FYNNEI. In the original workflow: Estimates of nucleated cell counts were drawn from the amplification of reference gene primers. The table came from immunoSEQ multiplex PCR; TCRdb's copy has only in-frame clones and leaves some out. V, J and clone size reflect that table, while D and trimming were determined from the DNA. The sample carries approximately 350,000 clones, over 80% recorded once. In terms of age and location, participants ranged from roughly 18 to 100 years and lived in roughly 22 US areas.

The sequencing input was PBMCs or T cells enriched from blood (not recorded which). The origin of this receptor is a woman aged 45-60 years who had recovered from COVID-19. The J gene is TRBJ2-3, the V gene TRBV2, with 12 bases fitting TRBD2. This CDR3 reads CASSETSGRTDTQYF. The DNA of the CDR3 is TGTGCCAGCAGTGAGACTAGCGGGAGAACAGATACGCAGTATTTT. The whole variable domain, filled in from reference TRBV2 and TRBJ2-3, reads EPEVTQTPSHQVTQMGQEVILRCVPISNHLYFYWYRQILGQKVEFLVSFYNNEISEKSEIFDDQFSVERPDGSNFTLKIRSTKLEDSAMYFCASSETSGRTDTQYFGPGTRLTVL.